The clone carrying this T cell receptor (beta chain) has at least ten counts. Its antigen is not identified. TCRdb used MiXCR to reprocess the 5' RACE reads, holding one entry per CDR3 protein. The sample holds 500,000 to 650,000 distinct CDR3 sequences, roughly 7.1% seen once. Trimming removed 8 bases from V and 0 bases from J, with 15 bases in between. Germline V lookup: CDR1 SNHLY, CDR2 FYNNEI. The CDR3 is 15 residues long. The data belong to a study of identical twins. General study points: Beta out-of-frame sequences displayed a weaker excess of sharing between twins.

The data also belong to a second study, concerning yellow fever vaccine responses in identical twins.

The V call is TRBV2, the J call TRBJ2-3, with D perhaps TRBD2 (6 bases). The source is a woman aged 18-30 years in good health. Source material: PBMCs. The CDR3 loop reads CASSPLGLSTDTQYF. The CDR3 DNA is TGTGCCAGCTCCCCGTTGGGACTCAGCACAGATACGCAGTATTTT.